These 6 T cell receptor beta chains originate from one sample sequenced in a study of Ad26.COV2.S vaccination and SARS-CoV-2 variants. Profiled with immunoSEQ multiplex PCR; TCRdb holds only in-frame clones, not every one. The table records some 500,000 clones, 80% to 90% of them present only once. Treatment described: approximately 18 received Ad26.COV2.S at low or high dose, single or two shots; several received placebo; per-sample allocation not given. Specimens were obtained on day 63 following the first vaccine or placebo injection. Material: peripheral blood, obtained in a trial of Ad26.COV2.S vaccine versus placebo. The receptors originated from a person aged 18-60 years who received the Ad26.COV2.S COVID-19 vaccine or a placebo.

The CDR3, as DNA: TGCGCCAGCAGTCGTCTAGCGGGAGGGCCGAGCGAGCAGTTCTTC. This codes for CASSRLAGGPSEQFF. V is TRBV4-3 and J is TRBJ2-1, with 12 bases matching TRBD2. Germline CDR1 reads LGHNA; CDR2 reads YSLEER. This CDR3 comprises 15 residues. Trimming took 6 bases from V and 10 from J; bases not matched to a gene: 10.

The chain uses TRBV2 and TRBJ2-5; possible D gene TRBD1, 5 bases. CDR3 length: 13 residues. Trimming removed 3 bases at V and 5 bases at J, with 10 bases between. Germline assignment: CDR1 SNHLY and CDR2 FYNNEI. The CDR3 nucleotides are TGTGCCAGCAGTGAGCAGGGTTGGGAGACCCAGTACTTC. Translating it yields CASSEQGWETQYF.

V and J are TRBV12-3 or TRBV12-4 and TRBJ2-2; no reliable D call. V was cut by 5 bases and J by 5 bases, with 9 bases left in between. The CDR3 loop spans 13 amino acids. This CDR3 reads CASSQSGTGELFF. The DNA for the CDR3 is TGTGCCAGCAGTCAGTCCGGAACCGGGGAGCTGTTTTTT.

This clone has more than one count but fewer than ten. The V gene is TRBV18, the J gene TRBJ2-1, with TRBD2 identical over 7 bases. With V trimmed by 4 bases and J by 4 bases, 4 bases remained unmatched. Germline V gives CDR1 KGHSH, CDR2 LQKENI. The CDR3 is 14 residues long. The CDR3 sequence: CASSRGGAYNEQFF. In nucleotides, the CDR3 is TGTGCCAGCTCACGGGGGGGAGCTTACAATGAGCAGTTCTTC.

Only a few counts were recorded for this clone. The chain employs TRBV4-1 and TRBJ1-2; tentatively, D is TRBD1 (6 bases). Between the trimmed V and J ends, which lost 5 bases and 4 bases, there was a span of 17 bases. Looked up from germline, CDR1 is MGHRA and CDR2 is YSYEKL. This CDR3 is 15 amino acids long. In nucleotides, the CDR3 is TGCGCCAGCAGCAGCGGGGGGGCAGTAATCTATGGCTACACCTTC. Its protein product is CASSSGGAVIYGYTF.

In its sample, this clone was seen a few times. The chain is built from TRBV4-1 and TRBJ1-2; D ambiguous. Germline V lookup: CDR1 MGHRA, CDR2 YSYEKL. V was cut by 2 bases and J by 3 bases, with 13 bases left in between. CDR3 length: 15 residues. Here the CDR3 reads CASSQRSAQDYGYTF. The CDR3 DNA reads as TGCGCCAGCAGCCAACGGTCAGCCCAGGACTATGGCTACACCTTC.